This passage covers 20 T cell receptor beta chains from one sample sequenced in a study of blood T cells in healthy people across ages. Primers used in a second PCR of about 6 to 11 cycles were a sample-barcoded 5' primer and a J-beta primer mix. Each CDR3 protein gets one entry after TCRdb re-called the 5' RACE reads with MiXCR. The table lists approximately 1,000,000 distinct CDR3 sequences, approximately 38% of them singletons. Sequencing was done on a sample of blood. The receptors shown here come from a young man in good health.

The chain carries TRBV14 and TRBJ2-5, with D tentatively TRBD2 (5 bases). The CDR3 is 16 amino acids. Trimming shortened V by 0 bases and J by 0 bases, and 11 bases separated the two germline ends. The germline CDR1 and CDR2 sequences are SGHDN and FVKESK. The CDR3 protein is CASSQETGNDQETQYF. The CDR3 nucleotides are TGTGCCAGCAGCCAAGAGACCGGGAATGACCAAGAGACCCAGTACTTC.

V and J are TRBV29-1 and TRBJ2-3; weak D call: TRBD1 (6 bases). Germline CDR1 reads SQVTM; CDR2 reads ANQGSEA. CDR3 length equals 15 residues. Between the trimmed V and J ends, which lost 8 bases and 1 base, there was a span of 19 bases. CDR3 amino acids: CSTTPPAGGTDTQYF. The CDR3 DNA follows: TGCAGCACTACCCCACCGGCAGGGGGCACAGATACGCAGTATTTT.

V usage is TRBV9 and J usage is TRBJ2-5, with TRBD2 identical over 8 bases. CDR3 length: 16 amino acids. The V segment lost 4 bases and the J segment 0 bases; nucleotides outside the gene matches: 8. Germline V gene lookup returns CDR1 SGDLS and CDR2 YYNGEE. The CDR3 spells CASSSGTSLYQETQYF. The DNA of the CDR3 is TGTGCCAGCAGCAGTGGGACTAGTTTATACCAAGAGACCCAGTACTTC.

The chain couples TRBV14 to TRBJ1-1, with D perhaps TRBD1 (6 bases). Trimming stripped 4 bases from V and 1 base from J, with 16 bases between. The germline gives CDR1 SGHDN, CDR2 FVKESK. The CDR3 consists of 16 residues. The CDR3 coding sequence is TGTGCCAGCAGCCGGGACACAAAAAGATGGAACACTGAAGCTTTCTTT. Its protein product is CASSRDTKRWNTEAFF. Looking up the rest from reference TRBV14 and TRBJ1-1 gives the full variable domain: EAGVTQFPSHSVIEKGQTVTLRCDPISGHDNLYWYRRVMGKEIKFLLHFVKESKQDESGMPNNRFLAERTGGTYSTLKVQPAELEDSGVYFCASSRDTKRWNTEAFFGQGTRLTVV.

CDR3 sequence: CSAARGGSGNTIYF. Here the CDR3 DNA reads TGCAGTGCGGCAAGGGGAGGCTCTGGAAACACCATATATTTT. This rearrangement joins TRBV20-1 to TRBJ1-3; maybe TRBD1 (5 bases). The CDR3 is made up of 14 amino acids. V was trimmed by 6 bases and J by 0 bases, leaving 12 bases between them. Looked up from germline, CDR1 is DFQATT and CDR2 is SNEGSKA (reference sequence).

J is TRBJ2-1 and V is TRBV15; TRBD1 aligns across 8 bases. The CDR3 is 16 amino acids. J gave up 2 bases and V 5 bases, and 8 bases lay outside the gene matches. Germline V CDR1 and CDR2: LNHNV, YYDKDF (reference sequence). The CDR3 sequence: CATSAPTGGAYNEQFF. CDR3 DNA sequence: TGTGCCACCAGCGCACCTACAGGGGGAGCCTACAATGAGCAGTTCTTC.

This clonotype appeared a few times. CDR3 sequence (DNA): TGTGCCTGGAGTGTACGGGGGGGTCTTCAGCCCCAGCATTTT. Its translation is CAWSVRGGLQPQHF. The chain employs TRBV30 and TRBJ1-5, with D maybe TRBD1 (5 bases). The CDR3 spans 14 residues. V shed 0 bases and J shed 6 bases, with 12 bases lying between them. Germline-derived CDR1 and CDR2 are GTSNPN and SVGIG (reference sequence).

The table lists this clonotype with a count of one. The CDR3 DNA sequence: TGTGCCAGCAGTACGAGCGGGGGGCGACAAGAGACCCAGTACTTC. This translates into CASSTSGGRQETQYF. The chain employs TRBV12-3 or TRBV12-4 and TRBJ2-5; TRBD2 aligns across 9 bases. The CDR3 has 15 amino acids. V shed 5 bases and J 2 bases; nucleotides not matched to a gene: 6.

The sample holds one count of this clonotype. The J gene is TRBJ2-2, the V gene TRBV6-5; TRBD2 matches at 9 bases. The length of the CDR3 is 18 residues. Unmatched junction bases numbered 11, after V lost 2 bases and J lost 4 bases. Germline CDR1 MNHEY, CDR2 SVGAGI. The CDR3 DNA reads TGTGCCAGCAGTTACAGCGGGGGGCCATCTAGATTCACCGGGGAGCTGTTTTTT. Protein product: CASSYSGGPSRFTGELFF.

V and J are TRBV12-3 or TRBV12-4 and TRBJ1-6, with D uncertain. V dropped 2 bases and J dropped 10 bases, with 9 bases sitting between them. The length of the CDR3 is 13 residues. CDR3 DNA: TGTGCCAGCAGTTTATGGGGAGACTCACCCCTCCACTTT. Translating gives CASSLWGDSPLHF.

This clonotype was found a few times. This chain uses TRBV20-1 with TRBJ1-2; 7 nucleotides agree with TRBD1. After removal of 5 bases from V and 4 bases from J, the junction contained 7 bases not matched to a gene. The CDR3 extends over 13 amino acids. Per germline, CDR1 DFQATT and CDR2 SNEGSKA (reference sequence). CDR3 bases: TGCAGTGCTGAAGCACAGGGGACCTATGGCTACACCTTC. Amino acids: CSAEAQGTYGYTF.

This chain connects TRBV11-3 to TRBJ2-1, with 9 bases lining up with TRBD2. The J call is uncertain, as TRBJ2-7 better fits the DNA end. The CDR3 runs to 16 residues. Germline V gives CDR1 SGHNT, CDR2 YENEEA. DNA for the CDR3: TGTGCCAGCAGCTTACGGGGCGGGGGGGCCTACAATGAGCAGTACTTC. It is translated as CASSLRGGGAYNEQYF.

This clonotype has at least ten counts. The chain has TRBV12-3 or TRBV12-4 and TRBJ1-1, with D uncertain. This CDR3 has 11 amino acids. V lost 7 bases, J lost 0 bases, and 3 bases lay in between. CDR3 protein: CASTVNTEAFF. The CDR3 DNA reads TGTGCCAGCACGGTGAACACTGAAGCTTTCTTT.

The chain uses TRBV6-5 and TRBJ2-4; weak D call: TRBD2 (6 bases). This CDR3 is built from 12 residues. Germline assignment: CDR1 MNHEY and CDR2 SVGAGI. The ends were cut back, 0 bases at V and 15 bases at J, with 12 bases in the middle. CDR3: CASSYSGGNLYF. The CDR3 DNA follows: TGTGCCAGCAGTTACTCAGGAGGGAACCTGTACTTC.

This clonotype was found a few times. This chain connects TRBV4-1 to TRBJ1-1, with D tentatively TRBD1 (6 bases). Germline CDR1 and CDR2: MGHRA and YSYEKL. This CDR3 spans 15 amino acids. V was pared by 7 bases and J by 0 bases, with 15 bases between. CDR3: CASNHRAGMNTEAFF. Written as DNA, the CDR3 is TGCGCCAGCAACCACAGGGCGGGGATGAACACTGAAGCTTTCTTT.

The CDR3 here is CASQDRVDAGELFF. The CDR3 nucleotides read TGTGCCTCTCAGGACAGGGTGGACGCCGGGGAGCTGTTTTTT. The V gene is TRBV6-2 or TRBV6-3, the J gene TRBJ2-2; 8 bases align to TRBD1. The CDR3 has 14 amino acids. V dropped 11 bases and J dropped 6; count of bases not matched to a gene: 11. Germline CDR1 is MNHEY and CDR2 is SVGEGT.

This clonotype appeared a few times. The V call is TRBV12-3 or TRBV12-4, the J call TRBJ1-4, with D perhaps TRBD1 (6 bases). The CDR3 has 15 amino acids. V lost 4 bases to trimming and J lost 5 bases, with 14 bases between them. CDR3: CASSSHRDSNEKLFF. CDR3 bases: TGTGCCAGCAGTTCCCACAGGGATTCGAATGAAAAACTGTTTTTT.

This chain links TRBV7-8 with TRBJ2-3; 8 bases line up with TRBD2. CDR1 is SGHVS and CDR2 is FQNEAQ in the germline V gene. V was clipped by 0 bases and J by 1 base; unmatched bases: 6. The CDR3 extends over 17 amino acids. Here the CDR3 reads CASSLAPSGSRTDTQYF. The CDR3, as DNA: TGTGCCAGCAGCTTAGCACCTAGCGGGTCCCGCACAGATACGCAGTATTTT.

This chain links TRBV20-1 with TRBJ1-4, with 8 bases identical to TRBD1. The length of the CDR3 is 13 residues. Germline loops: CDR1 DFQATT, CDR2 SNEGSKA (reference sequence). J gave up 8 bases and V 5 bases, and 7 bases lay outside the gene matches. CDR3 coding DNA: TGCAGTGCTCCCGGGACAGGCGAAGAAAAACTGTTTTTT. Translating gives CSAPGTGEEKLFF.

The table lists this clonotype with a few counts. This chain joins TRBV4-2 and TRBJ2-3, with TRBD2 identical over 11 bases. The J segment lost 4 bases and the V segment lost 4 bases, leaving 4 bases of the junction unmatched. This CDR3 is built from 15 residues. The germline gives CDR1 LGHNA, CDR2 YNFKEQ. The CDR3 sequence: CASSPTSGASDTQYF. The CDR3 nucleotides read TGTGCCAGCAGCCCGACTAGCGGGGCCTCAGATACGCAGTATTTT.